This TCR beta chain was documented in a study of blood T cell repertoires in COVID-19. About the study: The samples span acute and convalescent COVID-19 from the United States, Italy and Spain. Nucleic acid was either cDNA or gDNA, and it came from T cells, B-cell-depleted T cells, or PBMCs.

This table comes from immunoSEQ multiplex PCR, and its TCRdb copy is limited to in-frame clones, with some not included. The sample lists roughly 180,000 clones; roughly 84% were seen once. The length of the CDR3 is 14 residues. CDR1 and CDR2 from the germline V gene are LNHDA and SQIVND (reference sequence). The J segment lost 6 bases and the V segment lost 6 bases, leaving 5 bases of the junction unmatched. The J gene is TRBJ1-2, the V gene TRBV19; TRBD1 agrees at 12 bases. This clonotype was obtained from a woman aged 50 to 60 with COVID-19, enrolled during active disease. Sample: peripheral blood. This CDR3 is CASSRGTGGDGYTF. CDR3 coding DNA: TGTGCCAGTAGCAGAGGGACAGGGGGCGATGGCTACACCTTC.